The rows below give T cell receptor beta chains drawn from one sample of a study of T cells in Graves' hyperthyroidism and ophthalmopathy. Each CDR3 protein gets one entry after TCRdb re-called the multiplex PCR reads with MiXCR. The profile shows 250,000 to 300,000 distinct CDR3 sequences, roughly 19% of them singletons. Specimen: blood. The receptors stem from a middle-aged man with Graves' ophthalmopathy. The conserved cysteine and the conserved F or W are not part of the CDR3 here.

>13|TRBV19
ASSITTGGTSPLH
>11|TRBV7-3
ASSSGQVGGYT
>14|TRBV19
ASSLGTSGRGNEQF
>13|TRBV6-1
ASSFAQGARTEAF
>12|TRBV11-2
ASSLERQGGKLF
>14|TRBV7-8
ASSSTASGWIDEQF
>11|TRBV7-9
ASGDWVTGELF
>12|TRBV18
ASSVGTGANEQY
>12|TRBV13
ASSLRTAGNTIY
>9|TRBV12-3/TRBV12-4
ASSYAAEQF
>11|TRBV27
ASRPSSRHEQY
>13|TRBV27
ASRPPGAWGEKLF
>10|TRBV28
ASSFIQNIQY
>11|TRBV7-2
ASSPYGGTEQF
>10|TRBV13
ASSLASDTQY
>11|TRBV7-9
ASSPYGSNEAF
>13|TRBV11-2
ASSSSGRVTDTQY
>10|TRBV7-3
ASSLVGREQF
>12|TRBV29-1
SVMGEGLTDTQY
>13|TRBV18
ASSPSTPSGNTIY
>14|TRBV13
ASSLAVGLAKNIQY
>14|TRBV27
ASSLRSQVKTGELF
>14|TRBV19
ASSKGQGANTGELF
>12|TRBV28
ASGLGGANTEAF
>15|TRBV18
ASSKQGPSFTGTEAF
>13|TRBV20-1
SARGGENSNQPQH
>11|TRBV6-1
ASSRTGQSEAF
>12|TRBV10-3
AISESIQTGELF